Listed here is a single T cell receptor (beta chain). The data originate from a study of blood T cell repertoires in COVID-19. Profiling relied on immunoSEQ multiplex PCR, and the TCRdb table lists in-frame clones only, not all of them. The data show some 230,000 clones, about 85% seen once. CDR1 is SGHTS and CDR2 is YDEGEE in the germline V gene. The V segment lost 0 bases and the J segment 0 bases; nucleotides outside the gene matches: 2. CDR3 length equals 15 residues. V gene TRBV5-8 combines with J gene TRBJ2-5; 7 bases agree with TRBD2. The receptor comes from a man aged 50 or older who had recovered from COVID-19. The sample was peripheral blood. The CDR3: CASSLGRGYQETQYF. In DNA form, the CDR3 reads TGTGCCAGCAGCTTGGGGCGGGGGTACCAAGAGACCCAGTACTTC.